This T cell receptor beta chain was sequenced during a study of T cells in Graves' hyperthyroidism and ophthalmopathy. Researchers took RNA transcripts and amplified the TCR beta CDR3 regions from them. The HTBI primer set drove a first-round RT-PCR of the TCR CDR3. TCRdb re-derived calls from the multiplex PCR reads in MiXCR, one entry per CDR3 protein. The data contain 610,000 or so distinct CDR3 sequences, around 45% of them singletons. This CDR3 comprises 19 residues. V lost 2 bases, J lost 11 bases, and 31 bases lay in between. Germline V lookup: CDR1 SGHVS, CDR2 FQNEAQ. The chain recombines TRBV7-8 with TRBJ1-5; TRBD1 might be the D (5 bases). This sequence was found in a woman younger than 30 with Graves' hyperthyroidism. Source material: peripheral blood or thyroid tissue (not recorded which). The CDR3 protein is CASSLSQTGLAGGLETQHF. CDR3 nucleotide sequence: TGTGCCAGCAGCTTAAGTCAAACGGGACTAGCGGGAGGGCTAGAGACCCAGCATTTT.